A selection of T cell receptor beta chains follows, all from one sample in a study of OX40 agonist ivuxolimab in advanced cancers. Assay used: immunoSEQ multiplex PCR; TCRdb lists only in-frame clones, some missing. The table has about 77,000 clones, over 70% seen once; the top ten hold roughly 4.5%. The starting material was CD4+ or CD8+ T cells sorted from blood, obtained in a trial of the OX40 agonist ivuxolimab. The receptors come from an adult with an advanced solid tumor such as melanoma, head and neck, liver or kidney cancer. Each CDR3 is given with its conserved first and last residue. A D gene is named only where the DNA matches it firmly. Clone size is shown for a subset of rows, as once, few, many or a class of expanded clone.

clone size | D gene | J gene | V gene | CDR3 DNA | CDR3 protein
. | . | TRBJ1-5 | TRBV19 | TGTGCCAGTAGTTATGACGGGAACGTATATCAGCCCCAGCATTTT | CASSYDGNVYQPQHF
. | . | TRBJ1-6 | TRBV10-3 | TGTGCCAGCAGCCCCACGCTAACGAATTCACCCCTCCACTTT | CASSPTLTNSPLHF
. | TRBD1 | TRBJ1-6 | TRBV5-1 | TGTGCCAGCAGCAACCCGGGACAGCTTTCACCCCTCCACTTT | CASSNPGQLSPLHF
. | TRBD1 | TRBJ2-7 | TRBV19 | TGTGCCAGTAGCCCAGGGTGGGACAGGGTCTACGAGCAGTACTTC | CASSPGWDRVYEQYF
. | TRBD2 | TRBJ2-3 | TRBV7-8 | TGTGCCAGCAGCACGGGACTAGCGGGTGGAGATACGCAGTATTTT | CASSTGLAGGDTQYF
once | . | TRBJ1-2 | TRBV2 | TGTGCCAGCACAGGGGAGGGGCGCGTTAACTATGGCTACACCTTC | CASTGEGRVNYGYTF
. | TRBD1 | TRBJ2-3 | TRBV7-3 | TGTGCCAGCAGCGCCGTAGGGGGCGCGGGCACAGATACGCAGTATTTT | CASSAVGGAGTDTQYF
. | . | TRBJ1-3 | TRBV6-1 | TGTGCCAGCAGTGTTGCGGGACGGAGCTCTGGAAACACCATATATTTT | CASSVAGRSSGNTIYF
. | . | TRBJ2-7 | TRBV6-4 | TGTGCCAGCAGTCTCAGCTCCGGGAGAACCTACGAGCAGTACTTC | CASSLSSGRTYEQYF
. | . | TRBJ1-1 | TRBV6-5 | TGTGCCAGCAGTTACTCGAGGGGAGGGAACACTGAAGCTTTCTTT | CASSYSRGGNTEAFF
. | . | TRBJ1-1 | TRBV6-6 | TGTGCCAGCAGTAAGGCCCCCCAAGGGGTTGGCACTGAAGCTTTCTTT | CASSKAPQGVGTEAFF
. | TRBD1 | TRBJ2-7 | TRBV30 | TGTGCCTGGACCGGGACAGGGGCCTACGAGCAGTACTTC | CAWTGTGAYEQYF
. | TRBD2 | TRBJ2-1 | TRBV10-3 | TGTGCCATCAGTGACCCGACTAGCGGGAGCATTGATGAGCAGTTCTTC | CAISDPTSGSIDEQFF
once | . | TRBJ1-1 | TRBV11-1 | TGTGCCAGCAGCTTAGGTCGCGGTTTTAACACTGAAGCTTTCTTT | CASSLGRGFNTEAFF
. | . | TRBJ2-1 | TRBV7-9 | TGTGCCAGCAGCTTGAGAGCGGCCCCCTACAATGAGCAGTTCTTC | CASSLRAAPYNEQFF
. | . | TRBJ2-7 | TRBV9 | TGTGCCAGCAGCGTGCAAGATAGCTCCTACGAGCAGTACTTC | CASSVQDSSYEQYF
. | . | TRBJ2-2 | TRBV19 | TGTGCCAGTAAACCAGAGGTCAACACCGGGGAGCTGTTTTTT | CASKPEVNTGELFF
. | . | TRBJ1-3 | TRBV18 | TGTGCCAGCCACCATGCGACCTCTGGAAACACCATATATTTT | CASHHATSGNTIYF
. | . | TRBJ1-6 | TRBV9 | TGTGCCAGCAGCGTAGAGCAGGGTACGGGCTCACCCCTCCACTTT | CASSVEQGTGSPLHF
few | . | TRBJ2-1 | TRBV2 | TGTGCCAGCAGCGCAGACTACGCCAATGAGCAGTTCTTC | CASSADYANEQFF
. | . | TRBJ2-3 | TRBV6-5 | TGTGCCAGCAGTTACTATCAGGGATCGAGCACAGATACGCAGTATTTT | CASSYYQGSSTDTQYF
many | TRBD1 | TRBJ2-3 | TRBV7-3 | TGTGCCAGCAGCCCGGACAGGTTCACAGATACGCAGTATTTT | CASSPDRFTDTQYF
. | TRBD1 | TRBJ1-2 | TRBV5-1 | TGCGCCAGCAGCTTGGATTTTAGGGACAGCAACTATGGCTACACCTTC | CASSLDFRDSNYGYTF
once | . | TRBJ2-4 | TRBV6-1 | TGTGCCAGCAGTGAAGATTCCCGCGGGGCCAAAAACATTCAGTACTTC | CASSEDSRGAKNIQYF
. | . | TRBJ2-3 | TRBV6-4 | TGTGCCTCCTCTCGGGCCCACTCGAGAACAGATACGCAGTATTTT | CASSRAHSRTDTQYF
few | . | TRBJ2-7 | TRBV7-9 | TGTGCCAGCAGCTTAGCAGGGGTGAACTACGAGCAGTACTTC | CASSLAGVNYEQYF
. | TRBD1 | TRBJ1-1 | TRBV2 | TGTGCCAGCAGTATGACAGGGGGTAGCACTGAAGCTTTCTTT | CASSMTGGSTEAFF
. | . | TRBJ1-1 | TRBV7-8 | TGTGCCAGCAGCAATGGGGGGGGCGGGATGAACACTGAAGCTTTCTTT | CASSNGGGGMNTEAFF
. | . | TRBJ1-3 | TRBV7-9 | TGTGCCAGCAGCTTAACAACTGGAAACACCATATATTTT | CASSLTTGNTIYF
. | . | TRBJ2-5 | TRBV29-1 | TGCAGCGTACAGGGATTCCAAGAGACCCAGTACTTC | CSVQGFQETQYF
. | . | TRBJ2-2 | TRBV7-9 | TGTGCCAGCAGCTTAAGTGGAGGGGTGGCGACCGGGGAGCTGTTTTTT | CASSLSGGVATGELFF
. | TRBD2 | TRBJ2-1 | TRBV11-3 | TGTGCCAGCAGCTCCGAGCGGGGGCGAAGCAATGAGCAGTTCTTC | CASSSERGRSNEQFF
. | . | TRBJ2-2 | TRBV23-1 | TGCGCCAGCAGTCCCTCAATATGGGGGGGCAGTTCGAACACCGGGGAGCTGTTTTTT | CASSPSIWGGSSNTGELFF
few | TRBD1 | TRBJ2-7 | TRBV4-1 | TGCGCCAGCAGCCAGCCGGGACAGGGGATAGGCTACGAGCAGTACTTC | CASSQPGQGIGYEQYF
few | TRBD1 | TRBJ1-2 | TRBV6-1 | TGTGCCAGCAGTGAAGGAGGGACAGGGGATCACTATGGCTACACCTTC | CASSEGGTGDHYGYTF
. | . | TRBJ1-5 | TRBV5-1 | TGCGCCAGCAGCTTGGTCCCAGGGTTGAGCAATCAGCCCCAGCATTTT | CASSLVPGLSNQPQHF
once | TRBD1 | TRBJ2-5 | TRBV5-1 | TGCGCCAGCCGAGACACAGGGGGCAGGGAGACCCAGTACTTC | CASRDTGGRETQYF
once | TRBD2 | TRBJ2-5 | TRBV7-2 | TGTGCCAGCAGCTTAGGGTTAGCGGGAGTAGAGACCCAGTACTTC | CASSLGLAGVETQYF
. | . | TRBJ1-4 | TRBV7-9 | TGTGCCAGCAGTCTTCAAGGGTCTAATGAAAAACTGTTTTTT | CASSLQGSNEKLFF
. | . | TRBJ2-1 | TRBV7-3 | TGTGCCACTAGCTTAGGTCAGAGCTCCTACAATGAGCAGTTCTTC | CATSLGQSSYNEQFF
. | . | TRBJ2-7 | TRBV5-1 | TGCGCCAGCAGCTTGGCCGTATTGGAGGGGATTGGGGACGAGCAGTACTTC | CASSLAVLEGIGDEQYF
. | TRBD1 | TRBJ2-3 | TRBV12-5 | TGTGCTAGTGGTCTGACCTCGGGACAGGTGAGCACAGATACGCAGTATTTT | CASGLTSGQVSTDTQYF
few | TRBD2 | TRBJ2-1 | TRBV11-2 | TGTGCCAGCAGCTTAGCGCCTAGCGGCGCCTACAATGAGCAGTTCTTC | CASSLAPSGAYNEQFF
. | . | TRBJ2-5 | TRBV11-2 | TGTGCCAGCAGCCTGGGGGTTCGGCAAGAGACCCAGTACTTC | CASSLGVRQETQYF
. | . | TRBJ2-5 | TRBV7-9 | TGTGCCAGCCAGAGCTACCAAGAGACCCAGTACTTC | CASQSYQETQYF
few | . | TRBJ1-2 | TRBV4-1 | TGCGCCAGCAGCCAAGTTTGGGGTGCCTATGGCTACACCTTC | CASSQVWGAYGYTF
. | . | TRBJ1-1 | TRBV27 | TGTGCCAGCAGTTTATTGAGGCAGCAGAACACTGAAGCTTTCTTT | CASSLLRQQNTEAFF
. | . | TRBJ2-1 | TRBV11-1 | TGTGCCAGCAGCCGAGGGTTCGGTTCCTACAATGAGCAGTTCTTC | CASSRGFGSYNEQFF
. | . | TRBJ2-7 | TRBV18 | TGTGCCAGCTCACTACGGCCCGATTTAAGGACCTACGAGCAGTACTTC | CASSLRPDLRTYEQYF
. | TRBD1 | TRBJ2-1 | TRBV7-2 | TGTGCCAGCAGCTTCGGGACAGTACAGTTCTTC | CASSFGTVQFF
. | TRBD2 | TRBJ2-7 | TRBV5-1 | TGCGCCAGCAGCTTGGATCGGGGGGACGAGCAGTACTTC | CASSLDRGDEQYF
. | . | TRBJ1-6 | TRBV7-8 | TGTGCCAGCAGCTTTACTAGGAGTTATAATTCACCCCTCCACTTT | CASSFTRSYNSPLHF
. | TRBD1 | TRBJ1-6 | TRBV6-5 | TGTGCCAGCAGCCGATGGACAGGGGACCATTCACCCCTCCACTTT | CASSRWTGDHSPLHF
. | . | TRBJ2-7 | TRBV7-2 | TGTGCCAGCAGCTTAGTGGACATGGCCTCCTACGAGCAGCACTTC | CASSLVDMASYEQHF
. | . | TRBJ2-7 | TRBV5-3 | TGTGCCAGAAGCTTGTACGGGACCCGAGATAGCTCCTACGAGCAGTACTTC | CARSLYGTRDSSYEQYF
. | TRBD2 | TRBJ2-5 | TRBV29-1 | TGCAGCGTTCTGACTAGCGGTCAAGAGACCCAGTACTTC | CSVLTSGQETQYF
once | . | TRBJ2-1 | TRBV12-5 | TGTGCTAGTGGTTTGGTAACAGCCTACAATGAGCAGTTCTTC | CASGLVTAYNEQFF
. | TRBD1 | TRBJ1-2 | TRBV9 | TGTGCCAGCAGCATTCGGACAGGGACGGGTGGCTACACCTTC | CASSIRTGTGGYTF
. | . | TRBJ2-3 | TRBV19 | TGTGCCAGTAGTCTAGCGGATAGGGGGACAGATACGCAGTATTTT | CASSLADRGTDTQYF